The next 19 T cell receptor beta chains were all read from a single sample in a study of glioma-infiltrating T cells. TCR alpha and beta CDR3 regions were amplified from RNA using iRepertoire nested multiplex PCR. TCRdb passed the multiplex PCR reads through MiXCR, listing each CDR3 protein once. The sample contains more than 95,000 distinct CDR3 sequences, around 28% of which appear only once. The sample comprised glioma tissue, nonneoplastic brain tissue, or PBMCs (not recorded which). Receptor source: a human donor with low-grade glioma or glioblastoma, undergoing nonglioma brain surgery, or in good health (not recorded which).

The chain uses TRBV9 and TRBJ2-3; D remains unclear. The CDR3 is 13 residues long. CDR1 is SGDLS, CDR2 YYNGEE, per germline. The V end was cut by 3 bases, the J end by 5 bases, with 10 bases between. The CDR3 sequence is CASSARTEDTQYF. The CDR3 DNA reads as TGTGCCAGCAGCGCCCGAACCGAAGATACGCAGTATTTT.

This clonotype was recorded many times. V and J are TRBV10-3 and TRBJ2-3; 9 bases are shared with TRBD1. Per germline, CDR1 ENHRY and CDR2 SYGVKD. CDR3 length equals 13 residues. Trimming took 6 bases from V and 6 from J; bases not matched to a gene: 4. The CDR3 DNA follows: TGTGCCATCAGCGGACAGGGGATGGATACGCAGTATTTT. Encoded protein: CAISGQGMDTQYF.

Comments on this clonotype: One base away lies a much larger clone, so this may be a sequencing read error. The gene calls are TRBV20-1 and TRBJ2-1; tentative D call: TRBD2 (5 bases). Germline V lookup: CDR1 DFQATT, CDR2 SNEGSKA (reference sequence). There are 12 residues in the CDR3. In nucleotides, the CDR3 is TGCAGTCCTAGCTTGTCGTACAATGAGCAGTTCTTC. It specifies CSPSLSYNEQFF.

This clonotype was recorded many times. The chain couples TRBV20-1 to TRBJ2-5; D remains unclear. The V end was cut by 6 bases, the J end by 1 base, with 15 bases between. Germline V gives CDR1 DFQATT, CDR2 SNEGSKA (reference sequence). This CDR3 spans 14 amino acids. The CDR3: CSASAGAAQETQYF. In DNA form, the CDR3 reads TGCAGTGCCTCAGCCGGAGCAGCCCAAGAGACCCAGTACTTC.

This clonotype was picked up many times. The chain has TRBV7-9 and TRBJ2-1; D is undetermined. The CDR3 has 15 amino acids. CDR1 SEHNR and CDR2 FQNEAQ come from the germline V gene (reference sequence). Deletions cut 1 base from V and 0 bases from J, with 7 bases between. The CDR3 DNA reads TGTGCCAGCAGCTTAGGTTCCAGCTCCTACAATGAGCAGTTCTTC. This sequence encodes CASSLGSSSYNEQFF.

This clonotype has at least ten counts. The chain is built from TRBV2 and TRBJ1-1; D is uncertain. The germline V and J ends were trimmed by 4 bases and 4 bases, with 13 bases remaining between them. The CDR3 is 14 residues long. CDR1 and CDR2 from the germline V gene are SNHLY and FYNNEI. The CDR3, as DNA: TGTGCCAGCAGTGTTGCCGGGTTGGCCACTGAAGCTTTCTTT. It translates to CASSVAGLATEAFF.

This clonotype was observed a single time. This may stem from a read error, because a much larger clone lies one nucleotide away. The rearrangement links TRBV28 to TRBJ1-1; D is unresolved. V was trimmed by 9 bases and J by 4 bases, leaving 15 bases between them. The germline V gene encodes CDR1 MDHEN and CDR2 SYDVKM. The CDR3 contains 13 residues. In DNA form, the CDR3 reads TGTGCCAGAAGGCCGGGTTTTGCCACTGAAGCTTTCTTT. This codes for CARRPGFATEAFF. The variable domain in full, with the rest retrieved from reference TRBV28 and TRBJ1-1, is DVKVTQSSRYLVKRTGEKVFLECVQDMDHENMFWYRQDPGLGLRLIYFSYDVKMKEKGDIPEGYSVSREKKERFSLILESASTNQTSMYLCARRPGFATEAFFGQGTRLTVV.

This clonotype was observed many times. In nucleotides, the CDR3 is TGTGCCAGCAGCCAAGGGCGGATTAAAAACATTCAGTACTTC. As protein: CASSQGRIKNIQYF. V usage is TRBV14 and J usage is TRBJ2-4; D gene uncertain. Germline CDR1 reads SGHDN; CDR2 reads FVKESK. The CDR3 length is 14 residues. V was trimmed by 1 base and J by 4 bases, leaving 8 bases between them.

The rearrangement joins TRBV19 to TRBJ2-1; 9 bases line up with TRBD2. V shed 7 bases, J shed 7 bases, and the junction held 5 bases outside the gene matches. This CDR3 is 13 amino acids long. CDR1 is LNHDA and CDR2 is SQIVND in the germline V gene (reference sequence). The CDR3 reads CASKAGGANEQFF. Here the CDR3 DNA reads TGTGCCAGTAAGGCGGGGGGGGCGAATGAGCAGTTCTTC.

In regard to this clonotype: A read error may account for a junction end that differs from germline. This rearrangement joins TRBV6-6 to TRBJ1-1; D is unclear. The CDR3 is 11 residues long. From germline, CDR1 is MNHNY and CDR2 SVGAGI (reference sequence). Written as DNA, the CDR3 is TGCGCCAGCAGGAAGGAAGCTGAAGCTTTATTT. Translated, it gives CASRKEAEALF.

In its sample, this clonotype was seen a few times. The chain has TRBV12-3 or TRBV12-4 and TRBJ2-3; D gene uncertain. V was cut by 3 bases and J by 4 bases, with 11 bases left in between. CDR3 length equals 14 residues. As DNA, the CDR3 is TGTGCCAGCAGTTTTGGCAGAACTGCAGATACGCAGTATTTT. It is translated as CASSFGRTADTQYF.

This clonotype was recorded at least ten times. The chain recombines TRBV4-2 with TRBJ2-3, with D uncertain. CDR3 length: 9 amino acids. Germline V gene lookup returns CDR1 LGHNA and CDR2 YNFKEQ. CDR3 in DNA: TGTGCACCCCCAGATACGCAGTATTTT. Protein sequence: CAPPDTQYF.

This chain uses TRBV20-1 with TRBJ1-1, with 7 bases fitting TRBD1. Per germline, CDR1 DFQATT and CDR2 SNEGSKA (reference sequence). The CDR3 has 16 residues. J lost 5 bases, V lost 6 bases, and 18 bases had no gene match. The CDR3 region has the DNA TGCAGTGCCGCAAAACTTGGAGGGGGCCTGGGAACTGAAGCTTTCTTT. Amino acids: CSAAKLGGGLGTEAFF.

This chain connects TRBV9 to TRBJ2-3; 11 bases map to TRBD2. Germline V gene data show CDR1 as SGDLS and CDR2 as YYNGEE. There are 16 residues in the CDR3. J gave up 7 bases and V 3 bases, and 10 bases lay outside the gene matches. The CDR3 DNA follows: TGTGCCAGCAGCGAGTTTCTAGCGGGGGGCCGGTATACGCAGTATTTT. It codes for CASSEFLAGGRYTQYF.

This clonotype showed up just a few times. The chain is built from TRBV19 and TRBJ2-5; 8 nucleotides match TRBD1. The V segment lost 7 bases and the J segment 2 bases; nucleotides outside the gene matches: 6. The CDR3 spans 14 residues. Germline CDR1 LNHDA, CDR2 SQIVND (reference sequence). This CDR3 reads CASNQGARQETQYF. The CDR3 DNA is TGTGCCAGTAACCAGGGGGCCCGACAAGAGACCCAGTACTTC.

The sample holds many counts of this clonotype. The chain couples TRBV27 to TRBJ1-5; D unresolved. The CDR3 spans 14 residues. The ends were cut back, 3 bases at V and 3 bases at J, with 9 bases in the middle. Germline lookup yields CDR1 MNHEY and CDR2 SMNVEV (reference sequence). CDR3 bases: TGTGCCAGCAGTTTTATTGGGAACAATCAGCCCCAGCATTTT. It is translated as CASSFIGNNQPQHF.

This clonotype has ten or more counts. This rearrangement joins TRBV29-1 to TRBJ1-5, with D perhaps matching TRBD1 (6 bases). Germline V CDR1 and CDR2: SQVTM, ANQGSEA. The ends were cut back, 6 bases at V and 0 bases at J, with 12 bases in the middle. This CDR3 is 14 amino acids long. The CDR3 protein is CSVGTTASNQPQHF. In DNA, the CDR3 is TGCAGCGTCGGGACAACCGCTAGCAATCAGCCCCAGCATTTT.

The chain links TRBV6-1 to TRBJ2-7, with no clear D. V was trimmed by 5 bases and J by 5 bases, leaving 16 bases between them. The CDR3 totals 14 residues. Germline CDR1 and CDR2: MNHNS and SASEGT. The CDR3 protein is CASSSYPVGHEQYF. CDR3 DNA: TGTGCCAGCAGTTCCTACCCGGTCGGCCACGAGCAGTACTTC.

The table lists this clonotype with many counts. The chain uses TRBV27 and TRBJ1-5; D is unresolved. V lost 6 bases and J lost 5, with 11 bases in between. The CDR3 loop spans 13 amino acids. Germline lookup yields CDR1 MNHEY and CDR2 SMNVEV (reference sequence). CDR3 DNA: TGTGCCAGCAGGGTGGGAGCATATCAGCCCCAGCATTTT. Translated, it gives CASRVGAYQPQHF.